This T cell receptor (beta chain) was profiled in a study of T cells in Graves' hyperthyroidism and ophthalmopathy. The source material, RNA transcripts, was used to amplify TCR beta CDR3 regions. Primed by the HTBI set, a first-round RT-PCR was run on the TCR CDR3. Using its own MiXCR run on the multiplex PCR reads, TCRdb lists one record per CDR3 protein. The table includes some 600,000 distinct CDR3 sequences, about 15% detected once. Patients aged 18 to 65 had newly diagnosed hyperthyroidism lasting under 2 months. Uncontrolled infection, other autoimmune disease, pregnancy or lactation excluded patients. Fresh peripheral blood, roughly 10 ml of it, supplied the PBMCs. A note on this clonotype: Its target is not known.

Study observations and caveats: Blood also contained most expanded thyroid clonotypes above 0.001.

CDR1 MNHEY and CDR2 SMNVEV come from the germline V gene (reference sequence). V shed 2 bases and J shed 5 bases, with 7 bases lying between them. This CDR3 is 13 amino acids long. The material sequenced was blood. This chain links TRBV27 with TRBJ2-1, with no clear D. This clonotype originated in a woman younger than 45 with Graves' hyperthyroidism that later progressed to Graves' ophthalmopathy. The CDR3 nucleotides read TGTGCCAGCAGTTTAATCAGAGACAATGAGCAGTTCTTC. Translated, it gives CASSLIRDNEQFF.